Listed below are T cell receptor beta chains from one sample, sequenced in a study of immune evolution from preneoplasia to lung adenocarcinoma. Profiled with immunoSEQ multiplex PCR; TCRdb holds only in-frame clones, not every one. This table holds around 9,100 clones, approximately 80% found once. Input material: FFPE lung adenocarcinoma in situ tissue. The receptors derive from a person between 65 and 80 years old with lung adenocarcinoma. The CDR3 runs from the conserved cysteine through the conserved F or W. The order of the fields is V gene, D gene, clone size, J gene, CDR3 DNA, CDR3 protein. A D gene is named only where the DNA matches it firmly. Not every row has a clone size; where given, it reads once, few, many or a size class.

TRBV15,NA,NA,TRBJ2-6,TGTGCCACCACCCCACAGGGTGGGTCTGGGGCCAACGTCCTGACTTTC,CATTPQGGSGANVLTF
TRBV5-4,NA,NA,TRBJ1-1,TGTGCCAGCAGCCCGGCCAGACTTAACACTGAAGCTTTCTTT,CASSPARLNTEAFF
TRBV30,TRBD1,NA,TRBJ1-5,TGTGCCTGGAGTTCCGGGACAGGGGGTAATCAGCCCCAGCATTTT,CAWSSGTGGNQPQHF
TRBV5-4,NA,NA,TRBJ2-7,TGTGCCAGCAGCTTGGTAGTGGTCGCGGGGACTTCCTACGAGCAGTACTTC,CASSLVVVAGTSYEQYF
TRBV5-6,TRBD1,NA,TRBJ1-4,TGTGCCAGCAGCTTGGACTCCGGGACAGCTTTCCGTAATGAAAAACTGTTTTTT,CASSLDSGTAFRNEKLFF
TRBV7-9,NA,NA,TRBJ1-5,TGTGCCAGCAGCTCGGGGGCGGGGCAGGGAGGCAATCAGCCCCAGCATTTT,CASSSGAGQGGNQPQHF
TRBV7-8,NA,NA,TRBJ2-7,TGTGCCAGCAGCTTCCAGGGGGGGGCCTACGAGCAGTACTTC,CASSFQGGAYEQYF
TRBV30,NA,NA,TRBJ2-1,TGTGCCTGGAGGAGGGGGGATTCGGGCTACAATGAGCAGTTCTTC,CAWRRGDSGYNEQFF
TRBV6-1,NA,NA,TRBJ2-3,TGTGCCAGCAGTGAAGCGGGATTTGGTACGCAGTATTTT,CASSEAGFGTQYF
TRBV5-3,NA,NA,TRBJ2-3,TGTGCCAGAAGCCTCGACACAGATACGCAGTATTTT,CARSLDTDTQYF
TRBV6-5,TRBD1,NA,TRBJ1-2,TGTGCCAGCAGCCCGACAGGGTTCTATGGCTACACCTTC,CASSPTGFYGYTF
TRBV11-2,NA,NA,TRBJ2-3,TGTGCCAGCAGCTTCCCAGACGATACGCAGTATTTT,CASSFPDDTQYF
TRBV9,TRBD1,NA,TRBJ1-2,TGTGCCAGCAGCGTCGCAATCGGGGGCAGGGGGTTGGGTGGCTACACCTTC,CASSVAIGGRGLGGYTF
TRBV23-1,TRBD1,once,TRBJ2-3,TGCGCCAGCAGCTACGAGGACAGGGGGCTTAGCACAGATACGCAGTATTTT,CASSYEDRGLSTDTQYF
TRBV5-1,NA,NA,TRBJ2-5,TGCGCCAGCAGCTTGGCCCGAGAGACCCAGTACTTC,CASSLARETQYF
TRBV11-2,NA,NA,TRBJ2-7,TGTGCCAGCAGCTCGCAGAGGACCTCCGGGACGGGCTCTTACGAGCAGTACTTC,CASSSQRTSGTGSYEQYF
TRBV15,TRBD2,once,TRBJ2-3,TGTGCCACCAGCAGAGATAGCGGGAGTGCCACAGATACGCAGTATTTT,CATSRDSGSATDTQYF
TRBV18,NA,NA,TRBJ2-3,TGTGCCAGCTCACCAGCCAGCACAGATACGCAGTATTTT,CASSPASTDTQYF
TRBV7-9,TRBD2,NA,TRBJ2-1,TGTGCCAGCAGCTTAGTTCGCGGGGGGGTTAACAATGAGCAGTTCTTC,CASSLVRGGVNNEQFF
TRBV30,NA,few,TRBJ1-2,TGTGCCTGGAGTGTGGGGGGAACCAACTATGGCTACACCTTC,CAWSVGGTNYGYTF
TRBV28,TRBD1,once,TRBJ1-2,TGTGCCAGCAGTTTCCTGGAACAGGGGTTTTTCTATGGCTACACCTTC,CASSFLEQGFFYGYTF
TRBV19,NA,NA,TRBJ2-6,TGTGCCAGTAGTATCGGGGGCAGGACCTCCTCTGGGGCCAACGTCCTGACTTTC,CASSIGGRTSSGANVLTF
TRBV11-3,NA,NA,TRBJ2-1,TGTGCCAGCAGCCCTGACGGGAGCTACAATGAGCAGTTCTTC,CASSPDGSYNEQFF
TRBV19,NA,NA,TRBJ2-7,TGTGCCAGTAGTATCTCGCACAGCTACGAGCAGTACTTC,CASSISHSYEQYF
TRBV15,TRBD2,NA,TRBJ2-2,TGTGCCACCAGCAGAGATCCTGGACTAGCGAACACCGGGGAGCTGTTTTTT,CATSRDPGLANTGELFF
TRBV25-1,NA,few,TRBJ1-1,TGTGCCAGCAGTGTCGCACAGGGTGCAAAGGCTTTCTTT,CASSVAQGAKAFF